Reported below is one T cell receptor (beta chain). This clonotype was found many times. No antigen is known for it. No much larger clone exists at a distance of one base, and base qualities are not known. The sample is drawn from a study of T-cell reconstitution after alpha-beta-depleted transplantation in children (dated by TCRdb to 2016 to 2018). Study-wide context: Using TCR repertoire profiling, the study quantitatively followed how T-cell immune reconstitution unfolded in children after TCRalphabeta/CD19-depleted allogeneic hematopoietic cell transplantation.

The library was prepared using PCR. Sequenced using an Illumina HiSeq 2500. Molecular barcoding was employed in the preparation of TCR libraries, with unique molecular identifiers being used to normalize TCRbeta repertoire quantification. Using fastp at Q25 and MiXCR, TCRdb reprocessed the public reads and kept productive beta chains. Rows merge per CDR3 protein into single entries with the most common DNA and genes. In this sample the table shows 450,000 to 550,000 distinct CDR3 sequences, about an eighth of which occur a single time. Approximately 15% of the sample rests with the top ten. Inclusive of the bounding cysteine and phenylalanine, the CDR3 is 17 residues long. Only the CDR3 DNA stays, 51 bases, in frame from base 1. After removal of 5 bases from V and 4 bases from J, the junction retains 12 bases not matched to a gene. CDR1 is given as SGHTA and CDR2 as FQGNSA, both from the germline V gene.

What the treatment or condition label conveys for this sample: allogeneic hematopoietic cell transplantation with graft depleted of TCRalphabeta T cells and CD19 B cells. TCRalphabeta/CD19-depleted allogeneic hematopoietic cell grafts were given to the transplant recipients, all of whom were children. Broad study findings and their caveats: In some patients, the high TCRbeta diversity seen at day 60 was put down to recipient T cells and intrathymic progenitors that had survived conditioning. Apparently early alphabetaT-cell count recovery about two months after transplant reportedly relied on only several hundred rapidly expanded clones derived from non-depleted graft cells. Over the following months the frequencies of hyperexpanded clones went down, and after one year T-cell counts and TCRbeta diversity were mostly credited to newly produced T cells.

Sample: PBMCs, mostly from graft donor cells, taken 180 days after TCRalphabeta/CD19-depleted stem cell transplant. The sequence was obtained from a female patient between 2 and 10 years old who had a stem cell transplant for aplastic anemia, so the T cells may come from the graft donor. The sequence links TRBV7-2 to TRBJ2-1; 9 nucleotides in the junction match TRBD2. The DNA sequence is as follows: TGTGCCAGCAGCCCCAGGACTAGCGCAGCTAAGTACAATGAGCAGTTCTTC. Translated, it reads CASSPRTSAAKYNEQFF. Where the CDR3 stops, the reference TRBV7-2 and TRBJ2-1 genes take over; the full variable domain is GAGVSQSPSNKVTEKGKDVELRCDPISGHTALYWYRQSLGQGLEFLIYFQGNSAPDKSGLPSDRFSAERTGGSVSTLTIQRTQQEDSAVYLCASSPRTSAAKYNEQFFGPGTRLTVL.